The present T cell receptor (beta chain) was sequenced within a study of tumor-infiltrating lymphocytes in primary liver carcinoma. Looking at the study overall: Those sampled were patients whose primary liver carcinoma was treated by surgical resection.

Findings of the study overall: Relative to tumor region pairs, the tumor-adjacent and tumor-blood pairs showed overlap that was lower.

Extraction also yielded germline DNA, while blood RNA was obtained from unsorted whole blood. Those patients suffered from chronic HBV infection and were treatment-naive. Four milliliters of peripheral blood were collected before surgery. About this clonotype: The antigen remains unidentified.

A constant-region primer served to make TCR beta cDNA from around 540 ng total RNA. ARM-PCR, slightly modified, supplied the TCR beta libraries through three nested multiplex PCR rounds. Amplification in the first two PCR rounds was performed using TRBV1-TRBV30 forward primers and a C-beta reverse primer for roughly 9 cycles each. TCRdb recomputed calls from the multiplex PCR reads with MiXCR, one row per CDR3 protein. Of 320,000 or so distinct CDR3 sequences in the sample, 55% to 65% are singletons; the top ten hold 9%. The CDR3 has 16 residues. Germline-derived CDR1 and CDR2 are SGHNT and YYREEE (reference sequence). The V gene lost 4 bases and the J gene lost 4 bases, with 15 bases spanning the gap.

The chain employs TRBV5-4 and TRBJ2-6, with D perhaps given as TRBD1 or TRBD2 (5 bases each). The clonotype was recovered from a man aged 35 to 55 with primary liver carcinoma and hepatitis B virus infection. The sequencing sample was made of peripheral blood. The CDR3 loop is CASSRDGGTGANVLTF. The CDR3 coding sequence is TGTGCCAGCAGCCGGGACGGAGGAACAGGGGCCAACGTCCTGACTTTC.